The clone carrying this T cell receptor (beta chain) was seen a handful of times. The target antigen is unknown. The data belong to a study of T cells in localized non-small cell lung cancer. Germline CDR1 reads MNHGY; CDR2 reads SAAAGT. The CDR3 has 13 residues. Libraries were prepared by immunoSEQ multiplex PCR; TCRdb keeps only in-frame clonotypes and omits some of them. The table includes 1,200 to 1,500 clones, approximately 28% detected once. Study conclusions and caveats: Higher blood T cell density tracked longer overall survival. Sequencing, confined to only one tumor region, leaves heterogeneity possible. Adjacent uninvolved lung had the highest clonality, suggesting focused antigen responses. The appearance of a median around 57 of the top 100 tumor clones was seen in adjacent lung.

The sequence was obtained from a male donor aged 60 or over with stage II squamous cell lung carcinoma. This chain joins TRBV6-8 and TRBJ1-1; D uncertain. The sample was lung tumor tissue, taken before any cancer treatment. Written as DNA, the CDR3 is TGTGCTACTTTACGGGAGACGAACACTGAAGCTTTCTTT. Protein: CATLRETNTEAFF.